These T cell receptor beta chains were read from a single sample in a study of radiotherapy plus CTLA-4 blockade in lung cancer. Sequencing used immunoSEQ multiplex PCR; TCRdb keeps in-frame clones, though not all of them. The data show some 49,000 clones, approximately 84% seen once. This material consisted of peripheral blood, taken from a patient treated with radiotherapy plus ipilimumab. The receptors were sampled from a human donor with non-small cell lung cancer whose response to radiotherapy plus ipilimumab could not be evaluated. The CDR3 runs from the conserved cysteine through the conserved F or W. D genes are given only for firm matches. Clone size is not always given. Where it is, it says once, few, many or a class for expanded clones.

V gene	clone size	D gene	CDR3 length	J gene	CDR3 DNA	CDR3 protein
TRBV4-1	NA	TRBD2	16	TRBJ2-1	TGCGCCAGCAGCCAAGTTTTTGCGGGGGTCTACAATGAGCAGTTCTTC	CASSQVFAGVYNEQFF
TRBV2	NA	NA	16	TRBJ2-6	TGTGCCAGCATGGCTCTAGGGGGCTCTGGGGCCAACGTCCTGACTTTC	CASMALGGSGANVLTF
TRBV29-1	NA	TRBD1	13	TRBJ2-5	TGCAGCGTGGACACAGGGGGTGGAGAGACCCAGTACTTC	CSVDTGGGETQYF
TRBV27	NA	NA	13	TRBJ2-1	TGTGCCAGCAGTTTGAAGGGGGGGAATGAGCAGTTCTTC	CASSLKGGNEQFF
TRBV6-5	NA	TRBD1	12	TRBJ2-5	TGTGCCAGCAGTACACAGGGGAAGACCCAGTACTTC	CASSTQGKTQYF
TRBV5-5	NA	TRBD2	16	TRBJ2-7	TGTGCCAGCAGCTTGGCCTCTAGCGGGACCCCCTACGAGCAGTACTTC	CASSLASSGTPYEQYF
TRBV28	few	NA	14	TRBJ1-3	TGTGCCAGCAGTTCAGGTTTCTCTGGAAACACCATATATTTT	CASSSGFSGNTIYF
TRBV28	NA	NA	16	TRBJ1-3	TGTGCCAGCAGTTTATCTCCGGGAAACTCTGGAAACACCATATATTTT	CASSLSPGNSGNTIYF
TRBV5-1	NA	NA	14	TRBJ2-7	TGCGCCAGCAGCTTGGAGAATAGAGCCGGAGGGCAGTACTTC	CASSLENRAGGQYF
TRBV7-9	NA	TRBD1	18	TRBJ1-4	TGTGCCAGCAGCCTGGGACAGGGTAGAGGTGCGACTAATGAAAAACTGTTTTTT	CASSLGQGRGATNEKLFF
TRBV2	few	NA	13	TRBJ1-1	TGTGCCAGCAGGTCCCTACCGAACACTGAAGCTTTCTTT	CASRSLPNTEAFF
TRBV5-4	once	TRBD1	16	TRBJ1-4	TGTGCCAGCAGCCAAAAGGACAGGGGAAGAGCTGAAAAACTGTTTTTT	CASSQKDRGRAEKLFF
TRBV28	NA	NA	15	TRBJ1-1	TGTGCCAGCAGTTCTCCCCAGTCCCGGGGGACTGAAGCTTTCTTT	CASSSPQSRGTEAFF
TRBV7-9	NA	TRBD1	14	TRBJ1-4	TGTGCCAGCAGCCTGACAGGGGCGGATGAAAAACTGTTTTTT	CASSLTGADEKLFF
TRBV28	NA	TRBD1	17	TRBJ1-2	TGTGCCAGCAGCTCCCCCCGGACAGGGACTGGGTTCTATGGCTACACCTTC	CASSSPRTGTGFYGYTF
TRBV27	NA	NA	14	TRBJ1-1	TGTGCCAGCAGTTTATCCTCCCCGTACACTGAAGCTTTCTTT	CASSLSSPYTEAFF